This T cell receptor beta chain was sequenced for a study of T-cell reconstitution after alpha-beta-depleted transplantation in children. Looked up from germline, CDR1 is SGHRS and CDR2 is YFSETQ. This CDR3 comprises 12 residues. Study-level points and caveats: Approximately two months post-transplant, alpha-beta T cells reportedly originated from several hundred expanded graft clones. For some patients, TCRbeta diversity was high at day 60 because of recipient T cells and thymic progenitors that survived.

Library preparation (for TCRbeta) was performed with unique molecular identifiers. TCRdb re-called the PCR reads with MiXCR, one entry per CDR3 protein. In the table there are around 140,000 distinct CDR3 sequences, about 9% of which are singletons. Remarks on this clonotype: The antigen is not known. A read error may explain this, as a much larger clone is one base away.

The chain uses TRBV5-1 and TRBJ2-5; D possibly corresponds to TRBD1 (5 bases). The TCR sequence derives from a female patient aged 2-15 years who had a stem cell transplant for congenital amegakaryocytic thrombocytopenia, so the T cells may come from the graft donor. Sequencing was performed on PBMCs, mostly from graft donor cells, taken 180 days after TCRalphabeta/CD19-depleted stem cell transplant. Here the CDR3 reads CASGAQEESQYF. DNA of the CDR3: TGCGCCAGCGGGGCGCAGGAAGAGAGCCAGTACTTC.